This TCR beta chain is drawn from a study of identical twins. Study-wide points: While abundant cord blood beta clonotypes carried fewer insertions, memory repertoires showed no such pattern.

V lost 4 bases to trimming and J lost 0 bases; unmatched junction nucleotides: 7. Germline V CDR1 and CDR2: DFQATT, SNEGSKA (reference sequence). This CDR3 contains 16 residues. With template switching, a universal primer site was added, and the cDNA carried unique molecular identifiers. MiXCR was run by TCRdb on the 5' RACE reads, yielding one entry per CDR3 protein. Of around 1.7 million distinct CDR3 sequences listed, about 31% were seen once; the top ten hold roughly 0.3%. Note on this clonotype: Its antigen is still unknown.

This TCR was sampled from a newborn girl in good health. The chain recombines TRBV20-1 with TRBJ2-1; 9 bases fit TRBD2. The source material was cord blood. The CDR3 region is CSATLFSGSSYNEQFF. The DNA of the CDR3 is TGCAGTGCTACCCTTTTTAGCGGGAGCTCCTACAATGAGCAGTTCTTC.